The 8 T cell receptor beta chains listed next were all sequenced from one sample in a study of T cells in Graves' hyperthyroidism and ophthalmopathy. Regions amplified from RNA transcripts were the TCR beta CDR3 regions. The HTBI primer set was used in a first-round RT-PCR of the TCR CDR3. TCRdb re-derived calls from the multiplex PCR reads in MiXCR, one entry per CDR3 protein. The table lists under 400,000 distinct CDR3 sequences, around a sixth of them singletons. Sequencing was performed on blood. These TCRs come from a man aged 25 to 40 with Graves' hyperthyroidism.

There are many counts of this clonotype. The rearrangement joins TRBV5-1 to TRBJ2-7; D not certain. Germline V gene data show CDR1 as SGHRS and CDR2 as YFSETQ. Deletions cut 5 bases from V and 2 bases from J, with 17 bases between. The length of the CDR3 is 15 residues. The chain's CDR3 is CASSFARNPTYEQYF. The CDR3 nucleotides read TGCGCCAGCAGTTTTGCGAGGAACCCGACCTACGAGCAGTACTTC.

This clonotype occurred many times. The gene calls are TRBV7-2 and TRBJ1-4, with 8 nucleotides matching TRBD1. Germline-derived CDR1 and CDR2 are SGHTA and FQGNSA. V lost 3 bases and J lost 6; bases outside the gene matches: 3. This CDR3 has 14 residues. In nucleotides, the CDR3 is TGTGCCAGCAGCTTCGACAGGGGTGATGAAAAACTGTTTTTT. Its translation is CASSFDRGDEKLFF.

This clonotype was seen more than once but under ten times. This rearrangement joins TRBV4-1 to TRBJ2-1, with 8 bases aligning to TRBD2. Losses at the gene ends were 0 bases for V and 9 bases for J; bases not matched to a gene: 10. Germline V gene sequence: CDR1 MGHRA, CDR2 YSYEKL. The CDR3 covers 16 residues. CDR3 in amino acids: CASSQDPRTSRTEQFF. The CDR3 DNA sequence: TGCGCCAGCAGCCAAGATCCCCGGACTAGCCGGACTGAGCAGTTCTTC.

The chain uses TRBV6-1 and TRBJ2-7, with 9 bases identical to TRBD1. The germline V gene has CDR1 MNHNS and CDR2 SASEGT. The junction had 12 bases not matched to a gene; V was cut back by 7 bases and J by 2 bases. The CDR3 is made up of 16 amino acids. CDR3 amino acids: CASMEEGTGNTYEQYF. The CDR3 nucleotides are TGTGCCAGCATGGAGGAAGGGACAGGGAATACCTACGAGCAGTACTTC.

There are many counts of this clonotype. This chain connects TRBV7-2 to TRBJ2-3; 7 positions match TRBD2. Germline V gives CDR1 SGHTA, CDR2 FQGNSA. The CDR3 extends over 14 amino acids. The junction had 5 bases not matched to a gene; V was cut back by 3 bases and J by 5 bases. Here the CDR3 DNA reads TGTGCCAGCAGCTTGGGCGGGAGAATAGATACGCAGTATTTT. Encoded protein: CASSLGGRIDTQYF.

This clonotype showed up many times. The rearrangement joins TRBV25-1 to TRBJ1-1; D gene uncertain. Trimming pared 1 base from V and 7 bases from J, leaving 10 bases between. CDR1 and CDR2 from the germline V gene are MGHDK and SYGVNS. This CDR3 is built from 13 residues. The chain's CDR3 is CASSESGWFEAFF. The CDR3 DNA is TGTGCCAGCAGTGAATCTGGCTGGTTTGAAGCTTTCTTT.

In its sample, this clonotype was seen many times. CDR3 DNA sequence: TGTGCCAGCAGCCCATACAGCGTCTATGGCTACACCTTC. It translates to CASSPYSVYGYTF. The chain employs TRBV11-3 and TRBJ1-2, with D unresolved. The CDR3 has 13 residues. The V gene's germline CDR1 is SGHNT and CDR2 YENEEA. Trimming took off 5 bases at V and 4 bases at J, with 11 bases between the two ends. The full variable domain, rest sourced from reference TRBV11-3 and TRBJ1-2, is EAGVVQSPRYKIIEKKQPVAFWCNPISGHNTLYWYLQNLGQGPELLIRYENEEAVDDSQLPKDRFSAERLKGVDSTLKIQPAELGDSAVYLCASSPYSVYGYTFGSGTRLTVV.

V and J are TRBV28 and TRBJ2-7; either TRBD1 or TRBD2 may supply D (5 bases each). Trimming took 2 bases from V and 5 from J, leaving 13 bases between them. In germline, CDR1 is MDHEN, CDR2 SYDVKM. There are 14 residues in the CDR3. The CDR3 loop reads CASSLARGLDEQYF. CDR3 in DNA: TGTGCCAGCAGTTTAGCCCGGGGCCTCGACGAGCAGTACTTC.